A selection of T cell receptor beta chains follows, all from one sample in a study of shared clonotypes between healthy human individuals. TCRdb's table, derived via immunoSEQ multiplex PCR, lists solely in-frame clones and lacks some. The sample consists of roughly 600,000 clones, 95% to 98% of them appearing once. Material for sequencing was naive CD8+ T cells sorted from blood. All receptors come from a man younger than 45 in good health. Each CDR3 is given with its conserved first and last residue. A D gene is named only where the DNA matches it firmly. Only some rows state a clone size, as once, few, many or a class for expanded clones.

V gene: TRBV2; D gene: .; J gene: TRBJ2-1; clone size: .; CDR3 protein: CASSVASSYNEQFF; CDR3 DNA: TGTGCCAGCAGTGTAGCAAGCTCCTACAATGAGCAGTTCTTC
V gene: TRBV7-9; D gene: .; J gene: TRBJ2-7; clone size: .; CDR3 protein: CASSSLWQGEQYF; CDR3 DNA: TGTGCCAGCAGCTCCCTATGGCAGGGCGAGCAGTACTTC
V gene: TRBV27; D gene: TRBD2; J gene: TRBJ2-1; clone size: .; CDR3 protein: CASSFGLAGYNEQFF; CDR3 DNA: TGTGCCAGCAGTTTCGGACTAGCAGGGTACAATGAGCAGTTCTTC
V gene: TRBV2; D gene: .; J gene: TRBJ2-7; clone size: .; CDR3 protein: CASSEVARESYEQYF; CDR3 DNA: TGTGCCAGCAGTGAGGTGGCCAGGGAATCCTACGAGCAGTACTTC
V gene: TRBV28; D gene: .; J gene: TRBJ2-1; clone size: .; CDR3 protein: CASSSTGAHLFYNEQFF; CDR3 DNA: TGTGCCAGCAGTTCAACGGGAGCCCACTTGTTCTACAATGAGCAGTTCTTC
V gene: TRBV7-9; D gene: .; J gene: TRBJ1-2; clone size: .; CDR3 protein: CASSLTELIHYGYTF; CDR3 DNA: TGTGCCAGCAGCTTAACAGAGCTTATCCACTATGGCTACACCTTC
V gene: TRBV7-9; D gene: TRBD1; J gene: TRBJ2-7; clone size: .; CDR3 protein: CASSAGTAYYEQYF; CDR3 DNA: TGTGCCAGCAGCGCCGGGACAGCATACTACGAGCAGTACTTC
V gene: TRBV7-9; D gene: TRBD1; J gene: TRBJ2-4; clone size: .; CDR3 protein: CASSPDGQGANIQYF; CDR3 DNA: TGTGCCAGCAGCCCAGACGGACAGGGGGCGAACATTCAGTACTTC
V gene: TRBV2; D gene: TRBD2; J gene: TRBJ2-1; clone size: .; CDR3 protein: CASSPSGTLYNEQFF; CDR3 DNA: TGTGCCAGCAGTCCTAGCGGGACATTGTACAATGAGCAGTTCTTC
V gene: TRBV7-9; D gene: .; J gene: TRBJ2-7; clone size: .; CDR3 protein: CASSFRGNEQYF; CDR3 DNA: TGTGCCAGCAGCTTTAGGGGAAACGAGCAGTACTTC
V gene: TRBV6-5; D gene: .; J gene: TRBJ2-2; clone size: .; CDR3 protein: CASKGFGTGELFF; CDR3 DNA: TGTGCCAGCAAGGGTTTTGGGACCGGGGAGCTGTTTTTT
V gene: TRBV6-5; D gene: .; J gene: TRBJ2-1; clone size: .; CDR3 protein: CASSYSLAYEQFF; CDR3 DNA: TGTGCCAGCAGTTACTCCTTAGCGTATGAGCAGTTCTTC
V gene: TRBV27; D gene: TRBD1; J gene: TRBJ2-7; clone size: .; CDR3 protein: CASSPHPGQGAYEQYF; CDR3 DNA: TGTGCCAGCAGTCCCCACCCCGGACAGGGGGCGTACGAGCAGTACTTC
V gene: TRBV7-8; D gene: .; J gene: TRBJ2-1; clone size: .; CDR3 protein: CASSPDLSNEQFF; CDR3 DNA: TGTGCCAGCAGCCCGGACCTCTCCAATGAGCAGTTCTTC
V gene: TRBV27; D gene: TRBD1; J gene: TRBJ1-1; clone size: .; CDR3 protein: CASSWTGQTEAFF; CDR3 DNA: TGTGCCAGCAGTTGGACAGGGCAAACTGAAGCTTTCTTT
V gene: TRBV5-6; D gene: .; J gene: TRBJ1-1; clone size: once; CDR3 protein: CASSAQENTEAFF; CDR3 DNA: TGTGCCAGCAGCGCTCAAGAGAACACTGAAGCTTTCTTT
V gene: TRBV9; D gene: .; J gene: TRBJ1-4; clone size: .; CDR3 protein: CASSVWGRGVEKLFF; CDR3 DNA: TGTGCCAGCAGCGTTTGGGGGCGCGGTGTCGAAAAACTGTTTTTT
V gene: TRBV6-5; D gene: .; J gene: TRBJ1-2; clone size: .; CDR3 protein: CASSVMGSSGDGYTF; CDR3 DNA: TGTGCCAGCAGTGTAATGGGGTCTTCGGGCGATGGCTACACCTTC
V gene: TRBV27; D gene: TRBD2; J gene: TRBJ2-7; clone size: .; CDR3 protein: CASSFGTRDYEQYF; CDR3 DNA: TGTGCCAGCAGTTTCGGGACTAGGGACTACGAGCAGTACTTC
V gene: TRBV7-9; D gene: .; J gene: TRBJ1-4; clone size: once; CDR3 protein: CASSLLHEKLFF; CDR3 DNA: TGTGCCAGCAGCTTACTTCATGAAAAACTGTTTTTT
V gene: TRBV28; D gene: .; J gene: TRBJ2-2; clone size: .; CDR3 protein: CASSGNREHTGELFF; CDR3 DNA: TGTGCCAGCAGCGGTAACAGGGAGCACACCGGGGAGCTGTTTTTT
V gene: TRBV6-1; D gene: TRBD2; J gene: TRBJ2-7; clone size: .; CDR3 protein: CASSETPGLADEQYF; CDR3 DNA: TGTGCCAGCAGTGAGACCCCGGGACTAGCTGACGAGCAGTACTTC
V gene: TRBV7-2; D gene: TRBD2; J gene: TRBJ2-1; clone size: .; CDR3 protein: CASSFPGLAASSYNEQFF; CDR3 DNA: TGTGCCAGCAGCTTCCCGGGACTAGCGGCGAGCTCCTACAATGAGCAGTTCTTC
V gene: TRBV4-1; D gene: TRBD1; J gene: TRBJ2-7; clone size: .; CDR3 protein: CASSQVPGQAAYEQYF; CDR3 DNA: TGCGCCAGCAGCCAAGTACCGGGACAGGCAGCCTACGAGCAGTACTTC
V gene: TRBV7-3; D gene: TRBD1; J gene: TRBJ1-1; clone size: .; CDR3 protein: CASSPTGEFAEAFF; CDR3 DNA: TGTGCCAGCAGCCCGACAGGGGAATTTGCTGAAGCTTTCTTT
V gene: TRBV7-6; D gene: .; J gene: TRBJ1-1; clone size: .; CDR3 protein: CASSLETGGPLNTEAFF; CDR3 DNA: TGTGCCAGCAGCTTAGAGACCGGGGGGCCTTTGAACACTGAAGCTTTCTTT
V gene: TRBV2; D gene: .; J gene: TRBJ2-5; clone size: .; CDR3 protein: CASSVLETQYF; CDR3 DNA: TGTGCCAGCAGCGTACTGGAGACCCAGTACTTC
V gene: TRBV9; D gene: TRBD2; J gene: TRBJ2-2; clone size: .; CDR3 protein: CASSVAGRVITGELFF; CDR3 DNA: TGTGCCAGCAGCGTAGCTGGGAGGGTTATCACCGGGGAGCTGTTTTTT
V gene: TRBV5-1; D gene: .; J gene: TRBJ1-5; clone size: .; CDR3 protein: CASSLKFSNQPQHF; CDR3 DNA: TGCGCCAGCAGCTTGAAGTTTAGCAATCAGCCCCAGCATTTT
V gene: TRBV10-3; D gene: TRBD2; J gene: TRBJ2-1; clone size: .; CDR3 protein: CAISESRTSGSSSYNEQFF; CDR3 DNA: TGTGCCATCAGTGAGTCGAGGACTAGCGGGAGTTCCTCCTACAATGAGCAGTTCTTC
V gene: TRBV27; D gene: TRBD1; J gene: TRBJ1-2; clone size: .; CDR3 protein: CASSPRTGWGYTF; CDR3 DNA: TGTGCCAGCAGTCCAAGGACAGGGTGGGGCTACACCTTC
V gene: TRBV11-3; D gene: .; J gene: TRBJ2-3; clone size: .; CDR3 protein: CASSSSDSTDTQYF; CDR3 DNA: TGTGCCAGCAGCTCCTCGGACAGCACAGATACGCAGTATTTT
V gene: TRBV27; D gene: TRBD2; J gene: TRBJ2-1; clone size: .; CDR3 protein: CASSFFTSGNNEQFF; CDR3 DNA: TGTGCCAGCAGCTTCTTCACTAGCGGGAACAATGAGCAGTTCTTC
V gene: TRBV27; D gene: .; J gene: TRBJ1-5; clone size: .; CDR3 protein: CASSWGMNQPQHF; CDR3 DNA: TGTGCCAGCAGTTGGGGGATGAACCAGCCCCAGCATTTT
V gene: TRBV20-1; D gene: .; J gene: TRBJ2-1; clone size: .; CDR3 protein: CSARNREQFF; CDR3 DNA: TGCAGTGCTAGAAACCGGGAGCAGTTCTTC
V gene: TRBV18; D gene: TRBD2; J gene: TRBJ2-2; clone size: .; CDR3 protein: CASSSTSGITYTGELFF; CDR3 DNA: TGTGCCAGCTCATCGACTAGCGGGATTACCTACACCGGGGAGCTGTTTTTT
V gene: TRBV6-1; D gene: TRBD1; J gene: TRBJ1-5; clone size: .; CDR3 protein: CASSVPTGEVTEPQHF; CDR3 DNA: TGTGCCAGCAGTGTACCGACAGGGGAGGTTACGGAGCCCCAGCATTTT
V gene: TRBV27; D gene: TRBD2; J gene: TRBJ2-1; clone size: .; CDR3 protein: CASRPGWASGYNEQFF; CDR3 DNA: TGTGCCAGCAGGCCTGGTTGGGCTAGCGGATACAATGAGCAGTTCTTC
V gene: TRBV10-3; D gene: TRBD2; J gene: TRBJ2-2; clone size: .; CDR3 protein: CAISETSGRAAGELFF; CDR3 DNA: TGTGCCATCAGCGAGACTAGCGGGAGGGCCGCCGGGGAGCTGTTTTTT
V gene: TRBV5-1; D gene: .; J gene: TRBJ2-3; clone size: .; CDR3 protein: CASRNSRASTDTQYF; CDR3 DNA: TGCGCCAGCCGCAACTCAAGGGCTAGCACAGATACGCAGTATTTT
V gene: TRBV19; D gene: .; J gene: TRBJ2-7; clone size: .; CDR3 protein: CASSITNPTEFGQYEQYF; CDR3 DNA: TGTGCCAGTAGTATAACTAACCCGACAGAGTTTGGCCAATACGAGCAGTACTTC
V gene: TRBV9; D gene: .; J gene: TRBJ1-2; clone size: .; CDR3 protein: CASSVGGDIYGYTF; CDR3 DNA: TGTGCCAGCAGCGTAGGGGGAGACATCTATGGCTACACCTTC
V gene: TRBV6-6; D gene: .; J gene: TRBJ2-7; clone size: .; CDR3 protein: CASSYPSAYEQYF; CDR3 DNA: TGTGCCAGCAGTTACCCTAGCGCCTACGAGCAGTACTTC
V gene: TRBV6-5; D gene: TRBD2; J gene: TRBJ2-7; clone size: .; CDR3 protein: CASSPPSGSGVEQYF; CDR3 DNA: TGTGCCAGCAGTCCCCCTAGCGGGAGTGGGGTCGAGCAGTACTTC
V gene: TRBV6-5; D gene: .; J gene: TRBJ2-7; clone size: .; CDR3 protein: CASSYRGLGTYEQYF; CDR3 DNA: TGTGCCAGCAGTTACCGGGGACTGGGGACCTACGAGCAGTACTTC
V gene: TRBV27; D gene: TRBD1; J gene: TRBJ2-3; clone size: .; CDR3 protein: CASSPRTGRWDTQYF; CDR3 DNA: TGTGCCAGCAGTCCCCGGACAGGGCGGTGGGATACGCAGTATTTT
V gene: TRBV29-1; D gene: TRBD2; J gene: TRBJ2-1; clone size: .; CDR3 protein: CSAQGTSGYYNEQFF; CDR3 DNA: TGCAGCGCCCAAGGGACTAGCGGGTACTACAATGAGCAGTTCTTC
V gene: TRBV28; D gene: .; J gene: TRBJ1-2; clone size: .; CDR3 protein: CASSRRGVNYGYTF; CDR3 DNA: TGTGCCAGCAGTCGGAGGGGGGTTAACTATGGCTACACCTTC